This TCR beta chain was captured by sequencing in a study of cytomegalovirus exposure and HLA in healthy donors. Vbeta (60) and Jbeta (13) primers were used in the PCR. The assay was immunoSEQ multiplex PCR, and TCRdb's table has in-frame clones only and misses some. The top ten clones hold over 2.5% of a sample with under 200,000 clones, under 80% of them seen once. Germline V gene lookup returns CDR1 SGHNT and CDR2 YYREEE (reference sequence). The ends lost 6 bases at V and 2 bases at J; junction bases unmatched: 6. The CDR3 has 14 residues. The sequencing sample was made of PBMCs. The origin of this receptor is a man between 40 and 49 years old in good health and CMV-seronegative. This sequence joins TRBV5-4 and TRBJ2-3, with 7 bases aligning to TRBD1. In nucleotides, the CDR3 is TGTGCCAGCACGCCGGGACAGAACACAGATACGCAGTATTTT. Amino acids: CASTPGQNTDTQYF.